The entry below describes one T cell receptor beta chain. Its antigen is as yet unknown. This specimen belongs to a study of cytomegalovirus exposure and HLA in healthy donors. Study outcomes and limitations: Some V segments, TRBV6-2 and TRBV6-3 among them, were indistinguishable and were therefore excluded. HLA restriction was apparent for most CMV-associated TCR beta chains in a later analysis.

Germline V lookup: CDR1 MDHEN, CDR2 SYDVKM. The CDR3 loop spans 14 amino acids. Trimming cost V 7 bases and J 0 bases, with 12 bases left between them. At the time of sampling, donors were nominally healthy, though unrecorded immune exposures were likely. It was with 60 Vbeta and 13 Jbeta primers that the PCR ran. Data came from immunoSEQ multiplex PCR; TCRdb stores just in-frame clones and leaves some out. The table shows 75,000 to 100,000 clones, with around 75% occurring only once. J is TRBJ1-1 and V is TRBV28; tentatively, D is TRBD1 (5 bases). The sequenced sample consisted of PBMCs. The TCR originated in a man aged 18 to 35 in good health and CMV-seropositive. CDR3 sequence (DNA): TGTGCCAGCACTCGACAGCCCATGAACACTGAAGCTTTCTTT. This sequence encodes CASTRQPMNTEAFF.